This T cell receptor (beta chain) was recovered during a study of shared T cell receptors in the human thymus. Clones were sequenced by immunoSEQ multiplex PCR, and TCRdb holds only the in-frame ones, with some missing. The sample holds about 660,000 clones; 88% are singletons and the top ten take around 0.0099%. This CDR3 is 15 amino acids long. The ends were cut back, 0 bases at V and 3 bases at J, with 11 bases in the middle. Looked up from germline, CDR1 is LNHDA and CDR2 is SQIVND (reference sequence). Separately, the same data were catalogued under a study of human thymus T cells. That paper adds: Thymus specimens were resections from corrective heart surgery.

This chain uses TRBV19 with TRBJ1-2; D uncertain. Material: thymocytes. The source is a boy under two years old with a congenital heart defect. CDR3: CASSIEGAPYYGYTF. CDR3 DNA sequence: TGTGCCAGTAGTATAGAAGGAGCGCCCTACTATGGCTACACCTTC.